The TCR beta chain under discussion was sequenced for a study of technical replicates of blood from a handful of donors. The CDR3 has 12 amino acids. Germline CDR1 reads SQVTM; CDR2 reads ANQGSEA. The J segment lost 8 bases and the V segment lost 7 bases, leaving 4 bases of the junction unmatched. Generated by immunoSEQ multiplex PCR, the TCRdb table keeps only in-frame clones and is missing some. Among 70,000 to 95,000 clones listed, approximately 97% were seen once. This receptor was taken from a human donor in good health. The chain is built from TRBV29-1 and TRBJ2-5, with TRBD2 matching 13 bases. Sequencing used T cells isolated from PBMCs. CDR3 nucleotides: TGCAGCGAGAGGACTAGCGGGGGAACCCAGTACTTC. Translated: CSERTSGGTQYF.